The rows below give T cell receptor beta chains drawn from one sample of a study of Ad26.COV2.S vaccination and SARS-CoV-2 variants. TCRdb's copy holds only in-frame clones and misses some; the assay was immunoSEQ multiplex PCR. The sample lists a few hundred thousand clones, around nine tenths occurring once. Sample: peripheral blood, taken in a trial of Ad26.COV2.S vaccine versus placebo. These receptor sequences come from a person between 18 and 60 years old who received the Ad26.COV2.S COVID-19 vaccine or a placebo. Each CDR3 is given with its conserved first and last residue. Each record gives: V gene, J gene, D gene, clone size, CDR3 protein, CDR3 DNA. The D gene is left open where the match is weak. Not all rows give a size; the values are once, few, many and, for expanded clones, a class.

>TRBV11-2|TRBJ2-3|TRBD1|.
CASSATGGGDTQYF
TGTGCCAGCAGCGCTACAGGGGGCGGTGATACGCAGTATTTT
>TRBV7-3|TRBJ2-3|TRBD2|once
CASSLGLAADTQYF
TGTGCCAGCAGCTTGGGACTAGCGGCAGATACGCAGTATTTT
>TRBV7-2|TRBJ1-5|.|.
CASSLGGTSNQPQHF
TGTGCCAGCAGCTTAGGGGGGACCTCCAATCAGCCCCAGCATTTT
>TRBV6-2/TRBV6-3|TRBJ2-3|.|.
CASSYPPLGDTQYF
TGTGCCAGCAGTTATCCCCCCCTCGGGGATACGCAGTATTTT
>TRBV18|TRBJ1-1|.|.
CASSPPAGEAFF
TGTGCCAGCTCACCACCGGCGGGTGAAGCTTTCTTT
>TRBV19|TRBJ1-1|.|.
CASSITSNTEAFF
TGTGCCAGTAGTATCACATCGAACACTGAAGCTTTCTTT
>TRBV5-1|TRBJ2-5|TRBD1|.
CASSFLGQGGETQYF
TGCGCCAGCAGCTTCTTAGGACAGGGAGGAGAGACCCAGTACTTC
>TRBV18|TRBJ1-3|TRBD1|once
CASSPPATGASGNTIYF
TGTGCCAGCTCACCACCGGCGACAGGGGCTTCCGGAAACACCATATATTTT
>TRBV27|TRBJ1-4|.|.
CASSLGSRGKLFF
TGTGCCAGCAGTTTGGGGAGTCGGGGGAAACTGTTTTTT
>TRBV4-2|TRBJ2-2|.|many
CASSQDMGGEVGELFF
TGTGCCAGCAGCCAAGATATGGGGGGCGAAGTCGGGGAGCTGTTTTTT
>TRBV19|TRBJ2-7|.|once
CASSMWGDYEQYF
TGTGCCAGTAGTATGTGGGGGGACTACGAGCAGTACTTC
>TRBV7-9|TRBJ2-7|.|.
CASSPVAYEQYF
TGTGCCAGCAGCCCAGTGGCCTACGAGCAGTACTTC
>TRBV2|TRBJ2-7|TRBD1|.
CASRVGQGTTEQYF
TGTGCCAGCAGGGTTGGACAGGGAACGACGGAGCAGTACTTC
>TRBV18|TRBJ1-1|.|.
CASRQGGNTEAFF
TGTGCCAGCCGCCAAGGGGGGAACACTGAAGCTTTCTTT
>TRBV7-2|TRBJ2-1|.|.
CASSLEGRLSSYNEQFF
TGTGCCAGCAGCTTAGAGGGACGCCTAAGCTCCTACAATGAGCAGTTCTTC
>TRBV5-4|TRBJ2-1|TRBD2|.
CASSSGTSGRALYNEQFF
TGTGCCAGCAGCTCGGGGACTAGCGGGAGGGCCTTATACAATGAGCAGTTCTTC
>TRBV13|TRBJ2-7|.|.
CASSSAAASSSYEQYF
TGTGCCAGCAGCTCTGCGGCGGCTTCAAGCTCCTACGAGCAGTACTTC
>TRBV7-9|TRBJ2-7|TRBD1|.
CASSPQTGGIYEQYF
TGTGCCAGCAGCCCCCAGACAGGGGGCATCTACGAGCAGTACTTC
>TRBV24-1|TRBJ1-5|.|.
CATSDLDSNQPQHF
TGTGCCACCAGTGACCTTGACAGCAATCAGCCCCAGCATTTT
>TRBV5-1|TRBJ2-5|TRBD2|.
CASSLSLAGGNGETQYF
TGCGCCAGCAGCTTGTCTCTAGCGGGAGGAAACGGAGAGACCCAGTACTTC
>TRBV27|TRBJ2-1|TRBD2|.
CASSSLSLAGDYNEQFF
TGTGCCAGCAGTTCCCTATCACTAGCGGGAGACTACAATGAGCAGTTCTTC
>TRBV4-3|TRBJ2-2|TRBD2|.
CASSQELAGGPVTGELFF
TGCGCCAGCAGCCAAGAGTTAGCGGGAGGGCCGGTCACCGGGGAGCTGTTTTTT
>TRBV2|TRBJ2-7|.|.
CASSGRVTQSYEQYF
TGTGCCAGCAGTGGGAGAGTAACTCAGAGCTACGAGCAGTACTTC
>TRBV7-9|TRBJ2-7|TRBD1|.
CASSSPGQGAHEQYF
TGTGCCAGCAGCTCCCCGGGACAGGGGGCCCACGAGCAGTACTTC
>TRBV4-1|TRBJ1-5|.|.
CASSQGQDQPQHF
TGCGCCAGCAGCCAAGGACAGGATCAGCCCCAGCATTTT
>TRBV5-4|TRBJ1-2|.|.
CASSFSTAAIGYTF
TGTGCCAGCAGCTTCTCGACAGCGGCTATTGGCTACACCTTC
>TRBV4-3|TRBJ1-1|.|.
CASSQEYEWTNTEAFF
TGCGCCAGCAGCCAAGAATACGAGTGGACGAACACTGAAGCTTTCTTT
>TRBV9|TRBJ2-3|.|.
CASSVGSPDTQYF
TGTGCCAGCAGCGTAGGTTCCCCAGATACGCAGTATTTT
>TRBV5-6|TRBJ2-5|.|.
CASSLSSGLETQYF
TGTGCCAGCAGCTTGTCGTCAGGGTTGGAGACCCAGTACTTC
>TRBV18|TRBJ2-7|.|.
CASSPPVGSYEQYF
TGTGCCAGCTCACCACCGGTGGGGTCCTACGAGCAGTACTTC
>TRBV5-4|TRBJ1-1|.|.
CASSDSKKVNTEAFF
TGTGCCAGCAGCGACTCAAAAAAGGTAAACACTGAAGCTTTCTTT
>TRBV28|TRBJ2-7|.|.
CASSATGPTYEQYF
TGTGCCAGCAGTGCGACAGGTCCAACCTACGAGCAGTACTTC
>TRBV7-2|TRBJ2-5|TRBD2|.
CASSSGRAIQETQYF
TGTGCCAGCAGCTCCGGGAGGGCAATCCAAGAGACCCAGTACTTC
>TRBV5-1|TRBJ2-1|TRBD2|.
CASSLVASGTIYNEQFF
TGCGCCAGCAGCTTGGTGGCTAGCGGGACCATATACAATGAGCAGTTCTTC
>TRBV11-2|TRBJ1-1|TRBD1|.
CASSTLTGVRAEAFF
TGTGCCAGCAGCACCCTAACAGGGGTTAGGGCTGAAGCTTTCTTT
>TRBV5-4|TRBJ2-2|TRBD1|.
CASSPGGSRGQGELFF
TGTGCCAGCAGCCCTGGCGGAAGCAGGGGGCAAGGGGAGCTGTTTTTT
>TRBV27|TRBJ2-7|TRBD1|.
CATRGQGYNEQYF
TGTGCCACAAGGGGACAGGGATACAACGAGCAGTACTTC
>TRBV4-3|TRBJ2-2|.|.
CASSQGALGYGGELFF
TGCGCCAGCAGCCAGGGAGCGCTCGGATATGGCGGGGAGCTGTTTTTT
>TRBV10-1|TRBJ1-5|.|.
CASSEGTQPQHF
TGCGCCAGCAGTGAAGGAACTCAGCCCCAGCATTTT
>TRBV29-1|TRBJ2-1|TRBD2|.
CSVGGAREGREQFF
TGCAGCGTTGGGGGGGCGCGGGAGGGCCGCGAGCAGTTCTTC
>TRBV14|TRBJ2-1|TRBD2|.
CASSQGVGTSGSHEQFF
TGTGCCAGCAGCCAAGGAGTCGGGACTAGCGGGTCCCATGAGCAGTTCTTC
>TRBV9|TRBJ2-3|.|.
CASSVAAISTDTQYF
TGTGCCAGCAGCGTAGCGGCTATATCCACAGATACGCAGTATTTT
>TRBV7-2|TRBJ1-1|.|.
CASSFSGDVMNTEAFF
TGTGCCAGCAGCTTTAGCGGGGACGTTATGAACACTGAAGCTTTCTTT
>TRBV12-3/TRBV12-4|TRBJ1-2|.|.
CASSYGTYGYTF
TGTGCCAGCAGTTACGGGACCTATGGCTACACCTTC
>TRBV19|TRBJ1-1|TRBD1|.
CASSMAGQGATEAFF
TGTGCCAGTAGTATGGCCGGACAGGGGGCAACTGAAGCTTTCTTT
>TRBV6-2/TRBV6-3|TRBJ2-2|.|.
CASSYGLGELFF
TGTGCCAGCAGTTACGGGCTCGGGGAGCTGTTTTTT
>TRBV2|TRBJ1-1|.|.
CASSAQMNTEAFF
TGTGCCAGCAGTGCCCAGATGAACACTGAAGCTTTCTTT
>TRBV10-1|TRBJ2-7|.|.
CASSETGVYEQYF
TGCGCCAGCAGTGAGACGGGAGTATACGAGCAGTACTTC
>TRBV6-4|TRBJ2-3|.|.
CASSDSGGSTDTQYF
TGTGCCAGCAGTGACTCGGGGGGCTCCACAGATACGCAGTATTTT
>TRBV10-3|TRBJ2-7|TRBD1|once
CAITRGAGTGESYEQYF
TGTGCCATCACGAGGGGTGCCGGGACAGGGGAATCCTACGAGCAGTACTTC
>TRBV5-1|TRBJ2-3|TRBD1|.
CASSLLRVGQGLTDTQYF
TGCGCCAGCAGCTTGTTGCGTGTCGGACAGGGTCTCACAGATACGCAGTATTTT
>TRBV6-2/TRBV6-3|TRBJ1-1|.|.
CASSWGWNTEAFF
TGTGCCAGCAGTTGGGGGTGGAACACTGAAGCTTTCTTT
>TRBV19|TRBJ2-3|.|once
CASSILLISGHTDTQYF
TGTGCCAGTAGTATACTCCTAATCTCAGGACACACAGATACGCAGTATTTT
>TRBV5-8|TRBJ1-1|TRBD1|.
CASSLTRTGYTEAFF
TGTGCCAGCAGCTTGACCCGGACAGGGTACACTGAAGCTTTCTTT
>TRBV15|TRBJ2-1|.|once
CATSGDAGEQFF
TGTGCCACCAGCGGCGATGCGGGGGAGCAGTTCTTC
>TRBV28|TRBJ1-6|TRBD1|.
CASSLGQGGNSPLHF
TGTGCCAGCAGTTTAGGACAGGGGGGTAATTCACCCCTCCACTTT
>TRBV4-3|TRBJ2-1|TRBD2|.
CASSVGLAGPNNEQFF
TGCGCCAGCAGCGTTGGACTAGCGGGACCGAACAATGAGCAGTTCTTC
>TRBV7-6|TRBJ1-6|TRBD1|.
CASSLQGALNSPLHF
TGTGCCAGCAGCTTACAGGGGGCGCTTAATTCACCCCTCCACTTT
>TRBV3-1/TRBV3-2|TRBJ2-5|TRBD2|.
CASTRSLAGAGGETQYF
TGTGCCAGCACCCGCAGCTTAGCGGGAGCAGGGGGAGAGACCCAGTACTTC
>TRBV11-1|TRBJ1-2|.|few
CASSLSGYNYGYTF
TGTGCCAGCAGCTTAAGTGGTTATAACTATGGCTACACCTTC